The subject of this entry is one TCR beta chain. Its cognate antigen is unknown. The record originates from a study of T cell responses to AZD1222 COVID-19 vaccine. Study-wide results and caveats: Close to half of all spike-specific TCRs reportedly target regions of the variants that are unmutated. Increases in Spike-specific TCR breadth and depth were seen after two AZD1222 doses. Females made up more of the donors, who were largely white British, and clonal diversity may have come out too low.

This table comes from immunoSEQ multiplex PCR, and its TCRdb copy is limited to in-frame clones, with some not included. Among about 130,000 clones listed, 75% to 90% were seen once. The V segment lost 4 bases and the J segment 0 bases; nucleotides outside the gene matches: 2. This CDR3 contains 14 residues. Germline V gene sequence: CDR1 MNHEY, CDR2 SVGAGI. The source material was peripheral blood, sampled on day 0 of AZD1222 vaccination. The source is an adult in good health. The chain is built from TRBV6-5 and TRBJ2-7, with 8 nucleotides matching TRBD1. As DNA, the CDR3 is TGTGCCAGCAGTTCCGGGACAGGCTCCTACGAGCAGTACTTC. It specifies CASSSGTGSYEQYF.